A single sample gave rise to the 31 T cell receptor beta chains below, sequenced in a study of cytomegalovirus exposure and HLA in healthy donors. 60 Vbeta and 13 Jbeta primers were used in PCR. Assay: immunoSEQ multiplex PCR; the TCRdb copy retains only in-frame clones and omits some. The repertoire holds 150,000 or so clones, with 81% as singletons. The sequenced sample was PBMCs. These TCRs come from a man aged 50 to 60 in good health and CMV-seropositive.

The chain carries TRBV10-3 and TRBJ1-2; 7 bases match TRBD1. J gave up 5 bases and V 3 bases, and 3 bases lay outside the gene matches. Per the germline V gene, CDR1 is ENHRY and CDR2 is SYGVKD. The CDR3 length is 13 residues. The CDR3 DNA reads TGTGCCATCAGTGAATTGACAGGGTATGGCTACACCTTC. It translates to CAISELTGYGYTF.

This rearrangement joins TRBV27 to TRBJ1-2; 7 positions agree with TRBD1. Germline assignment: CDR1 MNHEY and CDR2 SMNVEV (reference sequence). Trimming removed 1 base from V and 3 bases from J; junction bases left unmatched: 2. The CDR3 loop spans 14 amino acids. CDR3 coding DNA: TGTGCCAGCAGTTTATTTGGGACAGACTATGGCTACACCTTC. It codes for CASSLFGTDYGYTF.

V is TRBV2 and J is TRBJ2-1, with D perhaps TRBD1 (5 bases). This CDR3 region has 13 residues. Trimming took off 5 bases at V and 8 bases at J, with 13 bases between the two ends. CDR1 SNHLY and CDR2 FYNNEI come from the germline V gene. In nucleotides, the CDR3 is TGTGCCAGCAGTAAGGGGCCTGCGGATGAGCAGTTCTTC. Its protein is CASSKGPADEQFF.

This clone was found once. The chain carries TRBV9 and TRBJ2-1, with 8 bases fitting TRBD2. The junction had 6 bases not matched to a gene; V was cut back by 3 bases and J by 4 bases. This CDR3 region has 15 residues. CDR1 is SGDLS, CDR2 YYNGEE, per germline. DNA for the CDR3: TGTGCCAGCAGCGAGCGACTAGCGATGTACAATGAGCAGTTCTTC. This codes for CASSERLAMYNEQFF.

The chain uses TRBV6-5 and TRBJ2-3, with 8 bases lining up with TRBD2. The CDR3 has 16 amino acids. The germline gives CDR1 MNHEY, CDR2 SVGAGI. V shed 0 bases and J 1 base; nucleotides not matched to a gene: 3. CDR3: CASSYSATSGTDTQYF. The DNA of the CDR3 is TGTGCCAGCAGTTACTCCGCGACTAGCGGCACAGATACGCAGTATTTT.

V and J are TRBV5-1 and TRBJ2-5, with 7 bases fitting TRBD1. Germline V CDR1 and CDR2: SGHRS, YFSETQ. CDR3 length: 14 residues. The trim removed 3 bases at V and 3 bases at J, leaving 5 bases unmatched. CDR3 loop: CASSWTGTEETQYF. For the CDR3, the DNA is TGCGCCAGCAGCTGGACCGGGACAGAAGAGACCCAGTACTTC.

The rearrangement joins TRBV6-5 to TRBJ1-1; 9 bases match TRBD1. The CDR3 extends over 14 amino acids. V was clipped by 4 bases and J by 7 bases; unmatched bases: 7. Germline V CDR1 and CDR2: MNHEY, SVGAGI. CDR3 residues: CASSLALTGGEAFF. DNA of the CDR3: TGTGCCAGCAGTTTAGCCCTGACAGGGGGTGAAGCTTTCTTT.

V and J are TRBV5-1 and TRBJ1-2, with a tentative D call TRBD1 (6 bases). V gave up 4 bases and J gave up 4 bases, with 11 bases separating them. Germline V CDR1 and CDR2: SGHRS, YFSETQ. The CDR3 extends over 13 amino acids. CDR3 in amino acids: CASSQQGIYGYTF. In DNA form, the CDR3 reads TGCGCCAGCAGCCAACAGGGTATCTATGGCTACACCTTC.

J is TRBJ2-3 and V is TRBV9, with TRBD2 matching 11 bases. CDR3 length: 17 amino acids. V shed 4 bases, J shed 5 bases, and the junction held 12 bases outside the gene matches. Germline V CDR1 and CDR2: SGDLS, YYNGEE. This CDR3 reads CASSPETGTSGIDTQYF. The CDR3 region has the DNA TGTGCCAGCAGCCCCGAAACCGGGACTAGCGGAATAGATACGCAGTATTTT.

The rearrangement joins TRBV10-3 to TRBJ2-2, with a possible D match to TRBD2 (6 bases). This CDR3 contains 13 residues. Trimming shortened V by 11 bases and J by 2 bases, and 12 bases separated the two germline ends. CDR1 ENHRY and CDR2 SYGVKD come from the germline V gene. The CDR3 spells CAVGDSNTGELFF. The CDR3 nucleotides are TGTGCCGTGGGGGACTCTAACACCGGGGAGCTGTTTTTT.

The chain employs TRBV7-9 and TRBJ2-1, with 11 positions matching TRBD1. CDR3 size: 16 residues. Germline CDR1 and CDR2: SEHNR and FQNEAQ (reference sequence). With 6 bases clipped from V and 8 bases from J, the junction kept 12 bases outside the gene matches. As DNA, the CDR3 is TGTGCCAGCAGTCGTGTGGGGGGACAGGGGGTAGATGAGCAGTTCTTC. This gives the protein CASSRVGGQGVDEQFF.

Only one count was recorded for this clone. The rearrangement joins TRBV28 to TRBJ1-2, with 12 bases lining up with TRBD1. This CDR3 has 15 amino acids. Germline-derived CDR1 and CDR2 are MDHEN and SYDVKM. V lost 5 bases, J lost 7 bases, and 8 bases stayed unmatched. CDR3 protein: CASSTPGQGASGYTF. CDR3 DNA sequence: TGTGCCAGCAGTACTCCGGGACAGGGGGCGAGTGGCTACACCTTC.

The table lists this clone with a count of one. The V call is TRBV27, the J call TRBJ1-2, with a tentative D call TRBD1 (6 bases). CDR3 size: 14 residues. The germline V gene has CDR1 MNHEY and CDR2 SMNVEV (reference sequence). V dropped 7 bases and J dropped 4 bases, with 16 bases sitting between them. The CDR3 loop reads CASTSYQGIYGYTF. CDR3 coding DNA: TGTGCCAGCACCTCATATCAGGGGATCTATGGCTACACCTTC.

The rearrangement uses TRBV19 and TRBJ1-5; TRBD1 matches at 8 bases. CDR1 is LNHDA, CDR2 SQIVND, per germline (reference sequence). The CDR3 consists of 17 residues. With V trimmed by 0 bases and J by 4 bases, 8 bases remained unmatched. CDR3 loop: CASSIDRGRAGNQPQHF. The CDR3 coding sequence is TGTGCCAGTAGTATAGACAGGGGGCGAGCTGGGAATCAGCCCCAGCATTTT.

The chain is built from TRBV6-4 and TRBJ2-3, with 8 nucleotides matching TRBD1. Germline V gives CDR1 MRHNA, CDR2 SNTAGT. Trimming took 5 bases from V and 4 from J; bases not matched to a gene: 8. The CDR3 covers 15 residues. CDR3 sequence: CASSRQGAIADTQYF. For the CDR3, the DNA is TGTGCCAGCAGTCGGCAGGGGGCCATCGCAGATACGCAGTATTTT.

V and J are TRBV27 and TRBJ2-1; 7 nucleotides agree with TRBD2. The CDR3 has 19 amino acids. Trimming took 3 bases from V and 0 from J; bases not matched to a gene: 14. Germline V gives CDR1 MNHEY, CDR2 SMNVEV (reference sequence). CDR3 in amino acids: CASSFSLGRADSSYNEQFF. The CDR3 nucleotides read TGTGCCAGCAGTTTCTCTTTGGGGAGGGCCGACAGCTCCTACAATGAGCAGTTCTTC.

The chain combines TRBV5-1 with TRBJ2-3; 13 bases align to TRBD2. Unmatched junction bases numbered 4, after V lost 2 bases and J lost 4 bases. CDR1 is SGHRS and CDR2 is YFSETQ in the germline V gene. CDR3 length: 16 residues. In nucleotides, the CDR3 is TGCGCCAGCAGCTTAACTAGCGGGGGGGCGGCAGATACGCAGTATTTT. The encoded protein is CASSLTSGGAADTQYF. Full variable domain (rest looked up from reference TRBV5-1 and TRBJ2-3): KAGVTQTPRYLIKTRGQQVTLSCSPISGHRSVSWYQQTPGQGLQFLFEYFSETQRNKGNFPGRFSGRQFSNSRSEMNVSTLELGDSALYLCASSLTSGGAADTQYFGPGTRLTVL.

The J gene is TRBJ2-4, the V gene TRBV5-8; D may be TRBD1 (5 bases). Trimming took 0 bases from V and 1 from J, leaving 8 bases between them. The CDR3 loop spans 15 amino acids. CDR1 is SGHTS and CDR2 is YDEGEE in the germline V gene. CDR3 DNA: TGTGCCAGCAGCTTGGTCAGGGTGGCCAAAAACATTCAGTACTTC. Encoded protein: CASSLVRVAKNIQYF.

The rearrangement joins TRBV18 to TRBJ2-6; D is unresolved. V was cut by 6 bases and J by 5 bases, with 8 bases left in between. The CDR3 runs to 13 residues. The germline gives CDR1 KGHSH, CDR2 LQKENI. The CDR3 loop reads CASSAARANVLTF. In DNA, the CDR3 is TGTGCCAGCTCGGCGGCGCGGGCCAACGTCCTGACTTTC.

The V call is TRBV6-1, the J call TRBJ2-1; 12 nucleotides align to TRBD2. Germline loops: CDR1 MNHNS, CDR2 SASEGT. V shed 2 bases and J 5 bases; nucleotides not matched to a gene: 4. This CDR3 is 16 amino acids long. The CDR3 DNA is TGTGCCAGCAGTGAAAGAGGGACTAGCGGGCACAATGAGCAGTTCTTC. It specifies CASSERGTSGHNEQFF.

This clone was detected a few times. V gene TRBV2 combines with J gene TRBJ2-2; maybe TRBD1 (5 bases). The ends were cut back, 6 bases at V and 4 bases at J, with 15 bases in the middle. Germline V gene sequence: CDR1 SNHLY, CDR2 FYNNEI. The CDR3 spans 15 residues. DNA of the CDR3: TGTGCCAGCAGCGCGAAGGTGGGGCTCACCGGGGAGCTGTTTTTT. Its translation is CASSAKVGLTGELFF.

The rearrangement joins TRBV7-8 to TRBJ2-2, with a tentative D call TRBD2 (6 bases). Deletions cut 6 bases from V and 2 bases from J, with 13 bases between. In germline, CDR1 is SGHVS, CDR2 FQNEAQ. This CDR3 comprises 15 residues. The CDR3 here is CASREGSVNTGELFF. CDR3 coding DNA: TGTGCCAGCAGGGAGGGATCCGTTAACACCGGGGAGCTGTTTTTT.

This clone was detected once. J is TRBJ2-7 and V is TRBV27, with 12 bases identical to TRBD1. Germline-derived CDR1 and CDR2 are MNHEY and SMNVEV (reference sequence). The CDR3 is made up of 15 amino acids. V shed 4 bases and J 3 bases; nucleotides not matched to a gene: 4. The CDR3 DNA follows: TGTGCCAGCAGTTCGGGGACAGGGGGCTTCTACGAGCAGTACTTC. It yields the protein CASSSGTGGFYEQYF.

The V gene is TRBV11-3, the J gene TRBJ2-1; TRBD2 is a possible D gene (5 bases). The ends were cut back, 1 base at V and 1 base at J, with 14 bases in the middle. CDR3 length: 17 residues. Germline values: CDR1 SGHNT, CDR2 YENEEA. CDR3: CASSLGDGVGSYNEQFF. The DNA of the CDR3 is TGTGCCAGCAGCTTAGGCGACGGGGTGGGGTCCTACAATGAGCAGTTCTTC.

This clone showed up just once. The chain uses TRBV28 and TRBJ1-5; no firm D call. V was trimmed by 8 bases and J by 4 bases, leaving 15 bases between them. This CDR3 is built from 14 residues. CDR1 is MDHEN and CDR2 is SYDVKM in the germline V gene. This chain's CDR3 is CASHLGGGNQPQHF. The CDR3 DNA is TGTGCCAGCCATTTGGGCGGCGGGAATCAGCCCCAGCATTTT.

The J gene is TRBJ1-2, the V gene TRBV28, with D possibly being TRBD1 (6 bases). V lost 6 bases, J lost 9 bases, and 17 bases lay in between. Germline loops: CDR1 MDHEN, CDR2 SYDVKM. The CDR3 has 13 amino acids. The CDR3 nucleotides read TGTGCCAGCAGCCCGGACAGCCTAAGGAGCTACACCTTC. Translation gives CASSPDSLRSYTF.

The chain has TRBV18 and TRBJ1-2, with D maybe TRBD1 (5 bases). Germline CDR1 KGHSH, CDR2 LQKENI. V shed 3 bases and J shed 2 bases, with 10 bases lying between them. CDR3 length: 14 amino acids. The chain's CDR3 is CASSPLDNNYGYTF. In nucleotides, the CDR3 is TGTGCCAGCTCACCCCTGGACAACAACTATGGCTACACCTTC.

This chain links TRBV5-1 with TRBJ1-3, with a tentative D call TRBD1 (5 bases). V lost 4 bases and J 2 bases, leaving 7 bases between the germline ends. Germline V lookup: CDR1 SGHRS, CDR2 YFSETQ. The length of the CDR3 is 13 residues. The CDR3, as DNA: TGCGCCAGCAGCCGGGGGACTGGAAACACCATATATTTT. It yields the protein CASSRGTGNTIYF.

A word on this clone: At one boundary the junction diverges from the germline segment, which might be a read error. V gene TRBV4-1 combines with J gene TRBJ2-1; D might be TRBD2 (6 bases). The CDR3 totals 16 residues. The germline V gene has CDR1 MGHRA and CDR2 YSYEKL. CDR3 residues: CASSQEEQRAYNGQFF. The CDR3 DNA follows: TGCGCCAGCAGCCAAGAGGAGCAGCGGGCCTACAATGGGCAGTTCTTC.

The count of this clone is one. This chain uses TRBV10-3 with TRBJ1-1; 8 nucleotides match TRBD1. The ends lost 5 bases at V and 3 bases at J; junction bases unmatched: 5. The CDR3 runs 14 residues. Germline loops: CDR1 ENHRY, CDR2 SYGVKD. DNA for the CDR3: TGTGCCATCAGTAGGACAGGGAGAGACACTGAAGCTTTCTTT. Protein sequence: CAISRTGRDTEAFF.

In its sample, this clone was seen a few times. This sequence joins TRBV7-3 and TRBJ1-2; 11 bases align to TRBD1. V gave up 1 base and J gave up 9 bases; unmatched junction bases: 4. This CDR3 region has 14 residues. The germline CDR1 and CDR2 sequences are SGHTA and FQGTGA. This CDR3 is CASSLMGQGGSYTF. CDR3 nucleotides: TGTGCCAGCAGCTTAATGGGACAGGGGGGGAGCTACACCTTC.